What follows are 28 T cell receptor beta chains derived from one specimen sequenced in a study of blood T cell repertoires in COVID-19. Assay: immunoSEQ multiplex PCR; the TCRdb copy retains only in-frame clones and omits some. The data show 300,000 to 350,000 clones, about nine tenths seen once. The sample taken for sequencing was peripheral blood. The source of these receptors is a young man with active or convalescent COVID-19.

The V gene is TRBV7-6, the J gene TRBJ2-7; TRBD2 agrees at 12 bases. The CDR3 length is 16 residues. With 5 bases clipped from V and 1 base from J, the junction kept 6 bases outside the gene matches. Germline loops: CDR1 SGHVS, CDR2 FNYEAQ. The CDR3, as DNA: TGTGCCAGCAGCGACGGACTAGCGGGATTTTCCTACGAGCAGTACTTC. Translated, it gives CASSDGLAGFSYEQYF.

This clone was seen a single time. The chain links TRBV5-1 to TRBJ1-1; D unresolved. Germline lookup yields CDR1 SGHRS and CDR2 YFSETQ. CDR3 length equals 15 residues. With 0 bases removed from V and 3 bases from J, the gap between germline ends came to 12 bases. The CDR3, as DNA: TGCGCCAGCAGCTTGGTCGGCAGACTAGACACTGAAGCTTTCTTT. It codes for CASSLVGRLDTEAFF.

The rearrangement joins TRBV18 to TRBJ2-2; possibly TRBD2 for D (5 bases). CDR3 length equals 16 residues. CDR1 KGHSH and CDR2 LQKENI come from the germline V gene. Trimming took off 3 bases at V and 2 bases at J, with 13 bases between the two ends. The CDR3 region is CASSPDQGLNTGELFF. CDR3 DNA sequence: TGTGCCAGCTCACCGGATCAAGGACTCAACACCGGGGAGCTGTTTTTT.

DNA for the CDR3: TGTGCCAGCAGGCCAGGGGGGAATGAGCAGTTCTTC. Protein: CASRPGGNEQFF. The chain has TRBV19 and TRBJ2-1; weak D call: TRBD1 (7 bases). CDR1 and CDR2 (germline): LNHDA, SQIVND (reference sequence). The CDR3 sequence is 12 residues long. The V end was cut by 9 bases, the J end by 7 bases, with 13 bases between.

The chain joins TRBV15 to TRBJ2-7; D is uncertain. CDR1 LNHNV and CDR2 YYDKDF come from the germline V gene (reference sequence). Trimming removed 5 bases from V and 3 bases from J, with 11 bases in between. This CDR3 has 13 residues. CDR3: CATSESSGYEQYF. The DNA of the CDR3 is TGTGCCACCAGCGAGAGTTCCGGCTACGAGCAGTACTTC.

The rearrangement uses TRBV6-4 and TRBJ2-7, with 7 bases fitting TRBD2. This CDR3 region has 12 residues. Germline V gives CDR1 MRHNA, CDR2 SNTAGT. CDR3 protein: CASGAYSYEQYF. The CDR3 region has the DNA TGTGCGAGCGGGGCGTACTCCTACGAGCAGTACTTC.

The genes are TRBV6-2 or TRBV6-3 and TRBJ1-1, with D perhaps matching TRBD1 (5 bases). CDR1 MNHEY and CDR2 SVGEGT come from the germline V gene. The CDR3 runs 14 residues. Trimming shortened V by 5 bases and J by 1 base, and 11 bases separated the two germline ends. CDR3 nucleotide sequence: TGTGCCAGCAGTGCAAGGAGGGGGAACACTGAAGCTTTCTTT. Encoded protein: CASSARRGNTEAFF.

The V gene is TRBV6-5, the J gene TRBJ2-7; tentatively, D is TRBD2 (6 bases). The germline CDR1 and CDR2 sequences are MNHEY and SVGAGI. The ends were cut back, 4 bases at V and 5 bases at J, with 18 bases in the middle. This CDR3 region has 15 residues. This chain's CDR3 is CASSLAVPQFDEQYF. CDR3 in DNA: TGTGCCAGCAGTTTAGCGGTTCCCCAGTTCGACGAGCAGTACTTC.

CDR3 sequence reads: CASSYSISQLAGYTF. CDR3 nucleotide sequence: TGTGCCAGCAGTTACTCGATATCTCAACTCGCCGGCTACACCTTC. The chain links TRBV6-6 to TRBJ1-2; D gene uncertain. Per germline, CDR1 MNHNY and CDR2 SVGAGI (reference sequence). Trimming stripped 0 bases from V and 8 bases from J, with 16 bases between. This CDR3 is 15 amino acids long.

In DNA form, the CDR3 reads TGTGCCCCCCCCCGGGAGTCGCGAAGTGGAGGCACAGATACGCAGTATTTT. It yields the protein CAPPRESRSGGTDTQYF. The chain recombines TRBV5-3 with TRBJ2-3, with D perhaps TRBD2 (6 bases). TRBV5-3 is reported as an ORF; its role is uncertain. V was cut by 10 bases and J by 1 base, with 25 bases left in between. This CDR3 is built from 17 residues.

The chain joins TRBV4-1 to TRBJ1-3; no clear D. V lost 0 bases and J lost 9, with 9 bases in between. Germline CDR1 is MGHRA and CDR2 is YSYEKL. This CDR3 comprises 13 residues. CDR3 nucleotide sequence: TGCGCCAGCAGCCAAGATAGAGTTAGCACCATATATTTT. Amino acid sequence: CASSQDRVSTIYF.

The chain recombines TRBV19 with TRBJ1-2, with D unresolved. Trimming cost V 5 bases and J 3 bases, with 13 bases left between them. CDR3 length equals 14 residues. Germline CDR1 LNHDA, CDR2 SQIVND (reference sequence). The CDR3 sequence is CASSWNVGDYGYTF. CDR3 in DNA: TGTGCCAGTAGTTGGAACGTCGGGGACTATGGCTACACCTTC.

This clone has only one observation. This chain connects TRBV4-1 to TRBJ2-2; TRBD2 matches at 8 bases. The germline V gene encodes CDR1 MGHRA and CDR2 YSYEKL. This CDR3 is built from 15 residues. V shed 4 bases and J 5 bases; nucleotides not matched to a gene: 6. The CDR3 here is CASSLSGMGTGELFF. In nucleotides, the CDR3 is TGCGCCAGCAGCCTTAGCGGGATGGGAACCGGGGAGCTGTTTTTT.

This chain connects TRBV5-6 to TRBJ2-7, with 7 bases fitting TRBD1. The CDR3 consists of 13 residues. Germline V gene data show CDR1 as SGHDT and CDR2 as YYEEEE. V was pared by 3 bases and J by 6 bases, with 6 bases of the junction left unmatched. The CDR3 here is CASSSSRGREQYF. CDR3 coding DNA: TGTGCCAGCAGCTCGAGTAGGGGGCGCGAGCAGTACTTC.

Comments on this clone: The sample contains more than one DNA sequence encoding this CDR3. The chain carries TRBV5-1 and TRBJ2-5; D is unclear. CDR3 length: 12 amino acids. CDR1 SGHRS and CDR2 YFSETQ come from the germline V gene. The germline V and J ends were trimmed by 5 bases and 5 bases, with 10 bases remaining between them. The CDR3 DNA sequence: TGCGCCAGCAGTACAGACAAGGAGACCCAGTACTTC. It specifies CASSTDKETQYF.

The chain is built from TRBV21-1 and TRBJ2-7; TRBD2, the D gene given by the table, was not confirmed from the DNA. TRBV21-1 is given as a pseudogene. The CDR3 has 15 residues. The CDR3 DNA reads TGTGCCAGCAGCAAAGTAAGCCGGTTTTCCTACGAGCAGTACTTC. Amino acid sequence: CASSKVSRFSYEQYF.

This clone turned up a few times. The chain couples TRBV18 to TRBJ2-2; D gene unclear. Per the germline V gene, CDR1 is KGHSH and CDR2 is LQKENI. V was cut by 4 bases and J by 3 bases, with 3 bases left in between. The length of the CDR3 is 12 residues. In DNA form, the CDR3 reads TGTGCCAGCTCACACTACACCGGGGAGCTGTTTTTT. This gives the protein CASSHYTGELFF.

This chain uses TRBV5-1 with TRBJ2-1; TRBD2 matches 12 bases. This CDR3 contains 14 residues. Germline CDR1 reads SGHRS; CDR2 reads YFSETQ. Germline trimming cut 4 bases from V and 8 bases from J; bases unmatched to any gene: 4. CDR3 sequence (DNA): TGCGCCAGCAGCCGACTAGCGGGAGTCGATGAGCAGTTCTTC. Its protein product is CASSRLAGVDEQFF.

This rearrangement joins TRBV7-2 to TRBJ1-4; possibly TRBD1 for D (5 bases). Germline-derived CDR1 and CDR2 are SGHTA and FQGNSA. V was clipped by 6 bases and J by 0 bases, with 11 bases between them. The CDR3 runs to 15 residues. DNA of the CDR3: TGTGCCAGCAGATTCAGGGTTGCAACTAATGAAAAACTGTTTTTT. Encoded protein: CASRFRVATNEKLFF.

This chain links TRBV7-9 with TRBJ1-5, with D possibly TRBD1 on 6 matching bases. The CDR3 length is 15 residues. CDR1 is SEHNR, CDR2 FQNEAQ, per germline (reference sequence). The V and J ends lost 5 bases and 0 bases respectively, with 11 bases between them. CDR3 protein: CASSPGQTSNQPQHF. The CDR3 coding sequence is TGTGCCAGCAGCCCCGGACAGACTAGCAATCAGCCCCAGCATTTT.

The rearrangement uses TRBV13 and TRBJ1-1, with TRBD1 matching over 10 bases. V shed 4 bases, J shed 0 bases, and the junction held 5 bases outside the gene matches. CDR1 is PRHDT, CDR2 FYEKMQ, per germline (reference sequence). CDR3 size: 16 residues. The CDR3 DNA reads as TGTGCCAGCAGCTGGGGACAGGGGCGAATGAACACTGAAGCTTTCTTT. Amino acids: CASSWGQGRMNTEAFF. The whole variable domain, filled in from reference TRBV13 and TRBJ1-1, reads AAGVIQSPRHLIKEKRETATLKCYPIPRHDTVYWYQQGPGQDPQFLISFYEKMQSDKGSIPDRFSAQQFSDYHSELNMSSLELGDSALYFCASSWGQGRMNTEAFFGQGTRLTVV.

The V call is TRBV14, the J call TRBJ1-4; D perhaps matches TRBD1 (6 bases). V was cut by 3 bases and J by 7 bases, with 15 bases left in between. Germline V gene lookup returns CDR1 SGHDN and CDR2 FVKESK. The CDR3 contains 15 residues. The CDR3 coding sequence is TGTGCCAGCAGCCACCGAGGACAGATTAGTGAAAAACTGTTTTTT. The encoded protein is CASSHRGQISEKLFF.

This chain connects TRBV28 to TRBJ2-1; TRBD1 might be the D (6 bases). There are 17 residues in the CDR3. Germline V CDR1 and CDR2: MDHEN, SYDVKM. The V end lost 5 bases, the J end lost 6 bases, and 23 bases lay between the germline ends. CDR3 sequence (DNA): TGTGCCAGCAGTAGAACCGGGACACCAAAGTTGGGCAATGAGCAGTTCTTC. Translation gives CASSRTGTPKLGNEQFF.

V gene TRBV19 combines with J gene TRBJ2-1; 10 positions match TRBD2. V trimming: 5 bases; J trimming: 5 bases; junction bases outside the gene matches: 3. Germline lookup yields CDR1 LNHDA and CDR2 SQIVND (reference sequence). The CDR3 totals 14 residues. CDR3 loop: CASSGSGGDNEQFF. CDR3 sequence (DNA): TGTGCCAGTAGTGGGAGCGGGGGGGACAATGAGCAGTTCTTC.

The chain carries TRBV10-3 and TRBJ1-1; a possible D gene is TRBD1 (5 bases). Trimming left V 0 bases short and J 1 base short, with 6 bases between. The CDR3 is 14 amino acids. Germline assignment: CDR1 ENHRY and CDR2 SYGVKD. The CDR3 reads CAISESTANTEAFF. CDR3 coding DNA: TGTGCCATCAGTGAGTCGACAGCGAACACTGAAGCTTTCTTT.

In DNA form, the CDR3 reads TGTGCCAGCACCATGGCCCAGGCTAATGAAAAACTGTTTTTT. Translating gives CASTMAQANEKLFF. The chain couples TRBV5-6 to TRBJ1-4; D remains ambiguous. The V gene's germline CDR1 is SGHDT and CDR2 YYEEEE. V lost 6 bases, J lost 3 bases, and 12 bases lay in between. The CDR3 is made up of 14 amino acids.

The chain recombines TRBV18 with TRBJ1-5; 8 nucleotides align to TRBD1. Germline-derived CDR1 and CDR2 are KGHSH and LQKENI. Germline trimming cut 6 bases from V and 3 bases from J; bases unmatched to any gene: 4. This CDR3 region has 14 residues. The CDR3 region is CASSDQGANQPQHF. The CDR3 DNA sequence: TGTGCCAGCTCCGATCAGGGGGCCAATCAGCCCCAGCATTTT.

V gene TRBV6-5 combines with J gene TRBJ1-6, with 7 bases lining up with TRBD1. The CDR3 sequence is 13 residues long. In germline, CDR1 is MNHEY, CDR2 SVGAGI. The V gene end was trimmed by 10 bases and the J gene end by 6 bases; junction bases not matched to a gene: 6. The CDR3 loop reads CATGTEPNSPLHF. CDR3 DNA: TGTGCCACCGGGACAGAGCCTAATTCACCCCTCCACTTT.